A single sample gave rise to the 30 T cell receptor beta chains below, sequenced in a study of shared clonotypes between healthy human individuals. Assay: immunoSEQ multiplex PCR; the TCRdb copy retains only in-frame clones and omits some. The top ten clones hold roughly 13% of a sample with fewer than 650,000 clones, about three quarters of them seen once. Sequencing was performed on PBMCs. These receptors were taken from a woman in her 40s in good health. Some clones in this sample may be carry-over from other donors' samples.

V and J are TRBV5-4 and TRBJ2-3; 10 bases align to TRBD2. CDR1 is SGHNT and CDR2 is YYREEE in the germline V gene (reference sequence). V was pared by 4 bases and J by 5 bases, with 4 bases of the junction left unmatched. The CDR3 totals 14 residues. CDR3 sequence reads: CASSLAGVVDTQYF. CDR3 DNA: TGTGCCAGCAGCCTAGCGGGAGTTGTAGATACGCAGTATTTT. Full variable domain (remainder filled in from reference TRBV5-4 and TRBJ2-3): ETGVTQSPTHLIKTRGQQVTLRCSSQSGHNTVSWYQQALGQGPQFIFQYYREEENGRGNFPPRFSGLQFPNYSSELNVNALELDDSALYLCASSLAGVVDTQYFGPGTRLTVL.

As regards this clone: Other DNA sequences from this sample encode an identical CDR3 as well. The chain couples TRBV5-5 to TRBJ1-3; D not resolved. This CDR3 has 15 residues. Deletions cut 0 bases from V and 4 bases from J, with 11 bases between. CDR1 and CDR2 (germline): SGHKS, YYEKEE (reference sequence). This chain's CDR3 is CASSLDSGSGNTIYF. CDR3 coding DNA: TGTGCCAGCAGCTTGGATTCCGGGTCAGGAAACACCATATATTTT. Together with reference TRBV5-5 and TRBJ1-3, the CDR3 gives the full variable domain: DAGVTQSPTHLIKTRGQQVTLRCSPISGHKSVSWYQQVLGQGPQFIFQYYEKEERGRGNFPDRFSARQFPNYSSELNVNALLLGDSALYLCASSLDSGSGNTIYFGEGSWLTVV.

With respect to this clone: A much larger clone sits a single nucleotide away, making a read error possible. J is TRBJ1-4 and V is TRBV15; no definite D call. The germline gives CDR1 LNHNV, CDR2 YYDKDF (reference sequence). CDR3 length: 14 residues. CDR3 DNA sequence: TGTGCCACCAGCAGAGCCGGATCTAGTGAAAGACTGTTTTTT. This codes for CATSRAGSSERLFF.

The J gene is TRBJ2-6, the V gene TRBV5-1; D is uncertain. The CDR3 is 15 amino acids. The V gene lost 6 bases and the J gene lost 4 bases, with 14 bases spanning the gap. In germline, CDR1 is SGHRS, CDR2 YFSETQ. The CDR3 DNA sequence: TGCGCCAGCACCCTGGAGCCGCGAGGGGCCAACGTCCTGACTTTC. This codes for CASTLEPRGANVLTF. The entire variable domain, with the rest obtained from reference TRBV5-1 and TRBJ2-6, is as follows: KAGVTQTPRYLIKTRGQQVTLSCSPISGHRSVSWYQQTPGQGLQFLFEYFSETQRNKGNFPGRFSGRQFSNSRSEMNVSTLELGDSALYLCASTLEPRGANVLTFGAGSRLTVL.

This clone was counted many times. This rearrangement joins TRBV5-4 to TRBJ2-7; TRBD1 matches 10 bases. CDR3 length: 15 amino acids. Per germline, CDR1 SGHNT and CDR2 YYREEE (reference sequence). The V gene end was trimmed by 4 bases and the J gene end by 4 bases; junction bases not matched to a gene: 8. The CDR3 DNA reads as TGTGCCAGCAGCCCGGGACAGGGGCAAGGGTACGAGCAGTACTTC. Its translation is CASSPGQGQGYEQYF.

Worth noting for this clone: The sample carries other DNA sequences with the same CDR3. The rearrangement uses TRBV28 and TRBJ1-2; no definite D call. The germline gives CDR1 MDHEN, CDR2 SYDVKM. This CDR3 contains 12 residues. Trimming removed 3 bases at V and 2 bases at J, with 4 bases between. In nucleotides, the CDR3 is TGTGCCAGCAGTTTCGGCAACTATGGCTACACCTTC. This encodes CASSFGNYGYTF.

This sequence joins TRBV19 and TRBJ1-1; D is possibly TRBD1 (5 bases). The CDR3 is made up of 13 amino acids. The V gene lost 3 bases and the J gene lost 6 bases, with 11 bases spanning the gap. Germline assignment: CDR1 LNHDA and CDR2 SQIVND (reference sequence). CDR3 bases: TGTGCCAGTAGTATCAGGGTCTGGGCTGAAGCTTTCTTT. Translated: CASSIRVWAEAFF.

The chain is built from TRBV7-9 and TRBJ2-5, with TRBD2 as a possible D gene (5 bases). Germline V gene data show CDR1 as SEHNR and CDR2 as FQNEAQ (reference sequence). V lost 5 bases and J lost 6, with 10 bases in between. The CDR3 has 12 amino acids. The CDR3 sequence: CASSGSGQTQYF. CDR3 nucleotides: TGTGCCAGCAGCGGGAGCGGTCAGACCCAGTACTTC.

The rearrangement uses TRBV6-5 and TRBJ2-7; 13 bases fit TRBD2. This CDR3 region has 16 residues. Germline V gene sequence: CDR1 MNHEY, CDR2 SVGAGI. J was trimmed by 0 bases and V by 4 bases; bases with no gene match: 3. CDR3 in amino acids: CASSLGLAGTSYEQYF. CDR3 DNA: TGTGCCAGCAGTTTGGGACTAGCGGGAACCTCCTACGAGCAGTACTTC.

This clone turned up a few times. The chain couples TRBV18 to TRBJ1-4, with no clear D. Germline-derived CDR1 and CDR2 are KGHSH and LQKENI. Trimming left V 0 bases short and J 7 bases short, with 15 bases between. The CDR3 runs 16 residues. Here the CDR3 reads CASSPPSATSGEKLFF. CDR3 nucleotides: TGTGCCAGCTCACCACCTTCGGCCACGTCGGGTGAAAAACTGTTTTTT.

Many counts were recorded for this clone. The chain links TRBV18 to TRBJ1-4; TRBD1 might be the D (5 bases). The germline gives CDR1 KGHSH, CDR2 LQKENI. V was cut by 1 base and J by 5 bases, with 11 bases left in between. The CDR3 has 15 residues. CDR3 nucleotides: TGTGCCAGCTCACCACAGGGGACTTCAAATGAAAAACTGTTTTTT. It translates to CASSPQGTSNEKLFF.

This clone was detected only a few times. V gene TRBV9 combines with J gene TRBJ2-3; D is undetermined. The V and J ends lost 3 bases and 2 bases respectively, with 10 bases between them. The CDR3 runs to 14 residues. Germline CDR1 is SGDLS and CDR2 is YYNGEE. The CDR3 nucleotides read TGTGCCAGCAGCGCGCTCCCCAACACAGATACGCAGTATTTT. Translated: CASSALPNTDTQYF.

The V and J genes are TRBV30 and TRBJ1-2; D is uncertain. The CDR3 has 16 amino acids. Germline V gene lookup returns CDR1 GTSNPN and CDR2 SVGIG (reference sequence). The V gene lost 7 bases and the J gene lost 5 bases, with 26 bases spanning the gap. CDR3 in amino acids: CAFSRAGLMLWYGYTF. CDR3 nucleotides: TGTGCCTTCTCGCGGGCAGGTCTTATGTTGTGGTATGGCTACACCTTC.

The V gene is TRBV29-1, the J gene TRBJ1-5; TRBD1 matches at 8 bases. Looked up from germline, CDR1 is SQVTM and CDR2 is ANQGSEA. The trim removed 6 bases at V and 0 bases at J, leaving 4 bases unmatched. The CDR3 consists of 14 residues. This CDR3 is CSVSGGYSNQPQHF. For the CDR3, the DNA is TGCAGCGTCTCAGGGGGCTATAGCAATCAGCCCCAGCATTTT.

The V call is TRBV5-1, the J call TRBJ2-7; 14 positions agree with TRBD2. Germline CDR1 reads SGHRS; CDR2 reads YFSETQ. The ends lost 2 bases at V and 4 bases at J; junction bases unmatched: 8. This CDR3 has 17 amino acids. The CDR3 loop is CASSFEGTSGSRYEQYF. DNA of the CDR3: TGCGCCAGCAGCTTTGAGGGGACTAGCGGGAGTAGGTACGAGCAGTACTTC. The full variable domain, in which reference TRBV5-1 and TRBJ2-7 provide the parts outside the CDR3, is KAGVTQTPRYLIKTRGQQVTLSCSPISGHRSVSWYQQTPGQGLQFLFEYFSETQRNKGNFPGRFSGRQFSNSRSEMNVSTLELGDSALYLCASSFEGTSGSRYEQYFGPGTRLTVT.

The J gene is TRBJ1-1, the V gene TRBV5-1; 12 bases agree with TRBD1. This CDR3 spans 17 amino acids. CDR1 is SGHRS, CDR2 YFSETQ, per germline. V dropped 4 bases and J dropped 0; count of bases not matched to a gene: 7. The CDR3 DNA follows: TGCGCCAGCAGCCCCGGGACAGGGGGCTGGTTGAACACTGAAGCTTTCTTT. Encoded protein: CASSPGTGGWLNTEAFF. Full variable domain (remainder filled in from reference TRBV5-1 and TRBJ1-1): KAGVTQTPRYLIKTRGQQVTLSCSPISGHRSVSWYQQTPGQGLQFLFEYFSETQRNKGNFPGRFSGRQFSNSRSEMNVSTLELGDSALYLCASSPGTGGWLNTEAFFGQGTRLTVV.

The gene calls are TRBV5-1 and TRBJ2-5; D possibly matches TRBD1 or TRBD2 (7 bases each). Trimming shortened V by 4 bases and J by 3 bases, and 16 bases separated the two germline ends. Germline V gene data show CDR1 as SGHRS and CDR2 as YFSETQ. The CDR3 runs to 15 residues. CDR3 coding DNA: TGCGCCAGCAGCGCCCAGGGGGGGCCGGAAGAGACCCAGTACTTC. This codes for CASSAQGGPEETQYF. The full variable domain, with the rest looked up from reference TRBV5-1 and TRBJ2-5, is KAGVTQTPRYLIKTRGQQVTLSCSPISGHRSVSWYQQTPGQGLQFLFEYFSETQRNKGNFPGRFSGRQFSNSRSEMNVSTLELGDSALYLCASSAQGGPEETQYFGPGTRLLVL.

The table lists this clone with a count of one. J is TRBJ2-2 and V is TRBV7-2, with no clear D. Germline V gene lookup returns CDR1 SGHTA and CDR2 FQGNSA. The CDR3 is made up of 13 amino acids. V was pared by 1 base and J by 3 bases, with 3 bases between. The CDR3 region has the DNA TGTGCCAGCAGCTTAGGCTACACCGGGGAGCTGTTTTTT. This translates into CASSLGYTGELFF.

This clone is a singleton in its sample. V gene TRBV7-6 combines with J gene TRBJ2-1; 10 bases line up with TRBD2. Germline V gene data show CDR1 as SGHVS and CDR2 as FNYEAQ. The CDR3 spans 16 residues. V was pared by 2 bases and J by 6 bases, with 7 bases of the junction left unmatched. As DNA, the CDR3 is TGTGCCAGCAGCTTAAGGCGCCTAGCGGGAGTCAATGAGCAGTTCTTC. Its translation is CASSLRRLAGVNEQFF.

The chain links TRBV19 to TRBJ1-2; the D gene is possibly TRBD1 (6 bases). Trimming took 5 bases from V and 4 from J, leaving 17 bases between them. The length of the CDR3 is 15 residues. Germline V CDR1 and CDR2: LNHDA, SQIVND (reference sequence). CDR3 DNA sequence: TGTGCCAGTAGTTCACAGGGACCTTGGGTCTATGGCTACACCTTC. Residues: CASSSQGPWVYGYTF.

The V call is TRBV15, the J call TRBJ1-4; D is unresolved. The CDR3 sequence is 15 residues long. V lost 1 base to trimming and J lost 8 bases, with 14 bases between them. Germline V lookup: CDR1 LNHNV, CDR2 YYDKDF (reference sequence). CDR3: CATSRGGSGGEKLFF. CDR3 in DNA: TGTGCCACCAGCAGAGGGGGTTCTGGTGGGGAAAAACTGTTTTTT.

This chain links TRBV5-5 with TRBJ1-5, with D possibly being TRBD1 (5 bases). CDR3 length: 15 residues. Trimming left V 0 bases short and J 7 bases short, with 14 bases between. The germline gives CDR1 SGHKS, CDR2 YYEKEE (reference sequence). CDR3 bases: TGTGCCAGCAGCTTGGGAGGGACGGGCTTACAGCCCCAGCATTTT. Its translation is CASSLGGTGLQPQHF.

The chain joins TRBV5-1 to TRBJ1-4, with D unclear. The V gene's germline CDR1 is SGHRS and CDR2 YFSETQ. Trimming cost V 4 bases and J 0 bases, with 13 bases left between them. CDR3 length: 16 amino acids. CDR3 in DNA: TGCGCCAGCAGCCCAGTCCAACAAGCAACTAATGAAAAACTGTTTTTT. Protein sequence: CASSPVQQATNEKLFF.

The genes are TRBV2 and TRBJ2-5, with a possible D match to TRBD1 (5 bases). With the DNA end fitting TRBJ2-7 better, the J assignment may be wrong. CDR3 length equals 14 residues. Germline V gene data show CDR1 as SNHLY and CDR2 as FYNNEI. CDR3 nucleotides: TGTGCCAGCAGTGACCGGGCGGACACCTACGAGCAGTACTTC. Its translation: CASSDRADTYEQYF.

The chain's CDR3 is CASSTTGWNNSPLHF. CDR3 sequence (DNA): TGTGCCAGCAGTACGACAGGGTGGAATAATTCACCCCTCCACTTT. This chain uses TRBV28 with TRBJ1-6; 7 bases agree with TRBD1. This CDR3 spans 15 amino acids. Trimming cost V 5 bases and J 5 bases; bases outside gene matches: 6. Germline CDR1 reads MDHEN; CDR2 reads SYDVKM.

As for this clone: With only one base between it and a far larger clone, this is likely a read error. J is TRBJ1-2 and V is TRBV4-2, with D possibly TRBD1 on 5 matching bases. The CDR3 extends over 17 amino acids. Looked up from germline, CDR1 is LGHNA and CDR2 is YNFKEQ. CDR3: CASSPGSGREYGYSYTF. In nucleotides, the CDR3 is TGTGCCAGCAGCCCAGGGTCGGGCAGGGAGTACGGCTATAGCTACACCTTC.

The chain joins TRBV4-3 to TRBJ1-2, with D maybe TRBD1 (5 bases). The V and J ends lost 0 bases and 2 bases respectively, with 22 bases between them. This CDR3 is built from 19 residues. Germline V CDR1 and CDR2: LGHNA, YSLEER. The CDR3 DNA reads TGCGCCAGCAGCCAAGATAGGTTACAGGCGCTCTTTGCCAACTATGGCTACACCTTC. This translates into CASSQDRLQALFANYGYTF.

The chain uses TRBV11-2 and TRBJ2-7; D may be TRBD2 (5 bases). The CDR3 spans 15 residues. The ends were cut back, 0 bases at V and 7 bases at J, with 16 bases in the middle. From germline, CDR1 is SGHAT and CDR2 FQNNGV. In nucleotides, the CDR3 is TGTGCCAGCAGCTTAGAGGCCGGGATAATGGTAGAGCAGTACTTC. The encoded protein is CASSLEAGIMVEQYF.

The gene calls are TRBV7-6 and TRBJ2-1; maybe TRBD1 (6 bases). CDR1 SGHVS and CDR2 FNYEAQ come from the germline V gene. The CDR3 is 16 amino acids. V lost 1 base and J 7 bases, leaving 17 bases between the germline ends. CDR3 DNA: TGTGCCAGCAGCTTAGTACAGGGCGATTCTGGGAATGAGCAGTTCTTC. Translating it yields CASSLVQGDSGNEQFF.

This clone was counted between two and nine times. The CDR3 spells CAWDGPGDQPQHF. DNA for the CDR3: TGTGCCTGGGACGGGCCGGGGGACCAGCCCCAGCATTTT. This chain links TRBV30 with TRBJ1-5, with D maybe TRBD1 (5 bases). Germline V gene data show CDR1 as GTSNPN and CDR2 as SVGIG (reference sequence). The CDR3 spans 13 residues. The germline V and J ends were trimmed by 5 bases and 7 bases, with 15 bases remaining between them.